Sequencing of this T cell receptor (beta chain) was carried out in a study of T cell responses to AZD1222 COVID-19 vaccine. A note on this clone: What it binds is not known.

Study findings and constraints: White British donors predominated, females outnumbered males, and clonal diversity was possibly underestimated. Spike-specific TCR breadth rose after two AZD1222 doses, and depth rose as well. Just a handful of AZD1222 recipients were seropositive at baseline.

The CDR3 extends over 14 amino acids. The ends lost 6 bases at V and 5 bases at J; junction bases unmatched: 7. Germline CDR1 is MDHEN and CDR2 is SYDVKM. Generated by immunoSEQ multiplex PCR, the TCRdb table keeps only in-frame clones and is missing some. Altogether 100,000 to 150,000 clones are present, approximately 89% being singletons, with the ten largest covering about 10%. V is TRBV28 and J is TRBJ1-5, with 7 positions matching TRBD1. Material: peripheral blood, obtained on day 0 of AZD1222 vaccination. This clonotype was obtained from an adult in good health. The CDR3 bases are TGTGCCAGCAGCCTAGGAGGGGGCGATCAGCCCCAGCATTTT. This translates into CASSLGGGDQPQHF.